This T cell receptor (beta chain) was retrieved from a study of tissue T cells after allogeneic stem cell transplantation. Study information: Adult allogeneic hematopoietic cell transplant recipients with steroid-refractory graft-versus-host disease were prospectively enrolled for research autopsy. Every graft-versus-host disease patient had gastrointestinal disease and got several lines of graft-versus-host disease therapy. Points from the study as a whole: Alloreactivity or antigen specificity of tissue TCRs was not determined; some clones might be host cells.

V lost 4 bases and J lost 6, with 10 bases in between. CDR3 length: 13 amino acids. Germline CDR1 SNHLY, CDR2 FYNNEI. By its share, this clone is medium-sized. The target antigen is unknown. Profiling relied on immunoSEQ multiplex PCR, and the TCRdb table lists in-frame clones only, not all of them. Among tens of thousands of clones listed, 65% to 90% were seen once. The clonotype comes from a woman between 18 and 50 years old who later had graft-versus-host disease after an allogeneic stem cell transplant. Sequenced material: blood, taken before transplantation. The V gene is TRBV2, the J gene TRBJ1-5; no reliable D call. CDR3 residues: CASSGQLGQPQHF. In DNA form, the CDR3 reads TGTGCCAGCAGTGGACAACTGGGTCAGCCCCAGCATTTT.